What follows is one T cell receptor (beta chain) and its context. Its antigen is not identified. TCRdb keeps only in-frame clones here, not all; method: immunoSEQ multiplex PCR. Of some 2.1 million clones listed, less than 95% are singletons. Germline CDR1 reads MNHEY; CDR2 reads SVGAGI. The germline V and J ends were trimmed by 6 bases and 4 bases, with 15 bases remaining between them. The CDR3 runs 14 residues. This specimen comes from a study of shared clonotypes between healthy human individuals. Study overall: The donor group consisted of two women and a few men, aged 18 to 49.

General study results and limits: Between a few donors, naive CD4 clonotypes were shared at a level of approximately 5%. Rarefaction indicated that sorted-subset sequencing remained incomplete although depth was large. Unshared clonotypes carried lower generation probabilities than those common to all four donors.

Naive CD8 cells lacked CD45RO, underwent positive selection for CCR7 and left out terminally differentiated effector memory CD45RA+ cells. This clonotype was sampled from a young man in good health. The rearrangement uses TRBV6-5 and TRBJ1-1; D is perhaps TRBD1 (5 bases). Input material: naive CD8+ T cells sorted from blood. The CDR3 coding sequence is TGTGCCAGCAGGGGGACGGCTTATGGCACTGAAGCTTTCTTT. Translation: CASRGTAYGTEAFF.